This T cell receptor beta chain was identified during a study of blood T cell repertoires in COVID-19. Study-wide context: T cells, B-cell-depleted T cells, or PBMCs provided the cDNA or gDNA that served as material.

In the authors' methods: Amplification from reference gene primers served as the basis for estimated nucleated cell counts. Method: immunoSEQ multiplex PCR; TCRdb's copy keeps in-frame clones and lacks some. V and J calls and clone size follow that table, whereas D and trimming were derived from the DNA. This sample carries fewer than 250,000 clones, just under 85% of them seen once, and the ten largest clones take 6% to 7%. V gave up 5 bases and J gave up 5 bases; unmatched junction bases: 7. The germline V gene has CDR1 ENHRY and CDR2 SYGVKD. The CDR3 has 15 amino acids. Sequencing was done on a sample of peripheral blood. The chain carries TRBV10-3 and TRBJ2-5, with 11 bases identical to TRBD2. The TCR comes from a woman in her sixties with active or convalescent COVID-19. The CDR3 here is CAISQILAGAETQYF. DNA for the CDR3: TGTGCCATCAGTCAAATACTAGCGGGGGCGGAGACCCAGTACTTC.